Listed here are 20 T cell receptor beta chains from one sample, sequenced in a study of blood T cells in healthy people across ages. A second PCR of roughly 6 to 12 cycles used a sample-barcoded 5' primer and a J-beta primer mix. TCRdb itself ran the 5' RACE reads through MiXCR, one entry per CDR3 protein. The sample records under 800,000 distinct CDR3 sequences, 21% being singletons. Sequencing was done on a sample of blood. The receptors were sampled from a man between 65 and 85 years old in good health.

The chain joins TRBV6-6 to TRBJ2-3; 9 bases are a match to TRBD1. The V gene's germline CDR1 is MNHNY and CDR2 SVGAGI (reference sequence). Trimming removed 6 bases from V and 3 bases from J; junction bases left unmatched: 7. The CDR3 consists of 15 residues. The CDR3 sequence: CASSRTGVGTDTQYF. DNA for the CDR3: TGTGCCAGCAGCAGGACAGGGGTCGGGACAGATACGCAGTATTTT.

This clonotype was detected many times. This sequence may be a read error, since a much larger clone differs from it by one base. The chain joins TRBV27 to TRBJ2-1, with 8 bases that match TRBD1. The CDR3 loop spans 14 amino acids. The junction had 0 bases not matched to a gene; V was cut back by 4 bases and J by 1 base. Germline V gives CDR1 MNHEY, CDR2 SMNVEV (reference sequence). The CDR3 region has the DNA TGTGCCAGCAGTTGGACAGGGTCCTACAATGAGCAGTTCTTC. It is translated as CASSWTGSYNEQFF.

Ten or more counts support this clonotype. The chain is built from TRBV4-1 and TRBJ2-1; D is undetermined. Trimming removed 0 bases from V and 7 bases from J, with 13 bases in between. The germline V gene has CDR1 MGHRA and CDR2 YSYEKL. CDR3 length: 15 amino acids. As DNA, the CDR3 is TGCGCCAGCAGCCAAGAGAAGTACCCCTTGAATGAGCAGTTCTTC. Amino acid sequence: CASSQEKYPLNEQFF.

This chain links TRBV14 with TRBJ2-5; D uncertain. V lost 2 bases, J lost 7 bases, and 11 bases lay in between. The CDR3 is made up of 13 amino acids. Germline V gene data show CDR1 as SGHDN and CDR2 as FVKESK. The CDR3 sequence: CASSQFPGRTQYF. The CDR3 nucleotides read TGTGCCAGCAGCCAATTTCCTGGACGGACCCAGTACTTC.

The CDR3 spells CASRVTSGRSNEQFF. As DNA, the CDR3 is TGTGCCAGCAGGGTCACTAGCGGGAGAAGTAATGAGCAGTTCTTC. The chain combines TRBV6-5 with TRBJ2-5; 11 nucleotides agree with TRBD2. The J call may be incorrect, as the DNA end agrees better with TRBJ2-1. CDR1 is MNHEY and CDR2 is SVGAGI in the germline V gene. The CDR3 length is 15 residues.

A note on this clonotype: An end of the junction does not agree with germline; a read error may underlie this. The rearrangement joins TRBV5-1 to TRBJ1-6; D not certain. The CDR3 totals 14 residues. Germline values: CDR1 SGHRS, CDR2 YFSETQ. CDR3 sequence: CASRVSRGDSPFHF. CDR3 in DNA: TGCGCCAGCAGAGTCTCCCGGGGAGATTCACCCTTCCACTTT. The variable domain in full, completed from reference TRBV5-1 and TRBJ1-6, reads KAGVTQTPRYLIKTRGQQVTLSCSPISGHRSVSWYQQTPGQGLQFLFEYFSETQRNKGNFPGRFSGRQFSNSRSEMNVSTLELGDSALYLCASRVSRGDSPFHFGNGTRLTVT.

This clonotype has at least ten counts. The V call is TRBV10-3, the J call TRBJ2-1; D may be TRBD2 (5 bases). Germline CDR1 is ENHRY and CDR2 is SYGVKD. Between the trimmed V and J ends, which lost 10 bases and 7 bases, there was a span of 14 bases. CDR3 length equals 12 residues. The CDR3 DNA follows: TGTGCCACCGGGATTGCCGGTAATGAGCAGTTCTTC. It encodes CATGIAGNEQFF.

The V call is TRBV20-1, the J call TRBJ1-1, with TRBD1 as a possible D gene (6 bases). The length of the CDR3 is 15 residues. Germline-derived CDR1 and CDR2 are DFQATT and SNEGSKA (reference sequence). The V end was cut by 2 bases, the J end by 0 bases, with 13 bases between. CDR3 residues: CSARLRQAMNTEAFF. In DNA, the CDR3 is TGCAGTGCTAGACTTCGACAGGCGATGAACACTGAAGCTTTCTTT.

This clonotype appeared a few times. The chain carries TRBV6-5 and TRBJ1-1; 7 nucleotides align to TRBD1. This CDR3 spans 13 amino acids. The germline CDR1 and CDR2 sequences are MNHEY and SVGAGI. V was clipped by 7 bases and J by 0 bases; unmatched bases: 2. CDR3 DNA sequence: TGTGCCAGCAACAGGGGCATGAACACTGAAGCTTTCTTT. This gives the protein CASNRGMNTEAFF.

This clonotype has more than one count but fewer than ten. J is TRBJ2-1 and V is TRBV12-3 or TRBV12-4, with a possible D match to TRBD2 (6 bases). The CDR3 has 15 residues. V was cut by 3 bases and J by 3 bases, with 12 bases left in between. CDR3 sequence: CASSFGGLFYNEQFF. Written as DNA, the CDR3 is TGTGCCAGCAGTTTTGGCGGACTATTCTACAATGAGCAGTTCTTC.

CDR3 sequence (DNA): TGTGCCAGCAGCTTAAATGCGGGAGGGGGCTATGAGCAGTTCTTC. Translation: CASSLNAGGGYEQFF. This chain uses TRBV7-3 with TRBJ2-1; 9 bases align to TRBD2. Germline V CDR1 and CDR2: SGHTA, FQGTGA. J gave up 8 bases and V 1 base, and 6 bases lay outside the gene matches. The CDR3 runs 15 residues.

This clonotype came up a few times. The CDR3 region is CASSRGLGTSGSSYNEQFF. The CDR3 coding sequence is TGTGCCAGCAGCCGGGGACTCGGGACTAGCGGGAGCTCCTACAATGAGCAGTTCTTC. The chain has TRBV7-9 and TRBJ2-1; TRBD2 matches 14 bases. With 5 bases clipped from V and 0 bases from J, the junction kept 9 bases outside the gene matches. Per germline, CDR1 SEHNR and CDR2 FQNEAQ (reference sequence). There are 19 residues in the CDR3.

This clonotype was seen a few times. This chain joins TRBV20-1 and TRBJ2-7, with 8 bases lining up with TRBD1. Unmatched junction bases numbered 3, after V lost 4 bases and J lost 4 bases. Germline V CDR1 and CDR2: DFQATT, SNEGSKA (reference sequence). The CDR3 totals 12 residues. The CDR3 bases are TGCAGTGCTAACGGACAGGGATACGAGCAGTACTTC. Residues: CSANGQGYEQYF.

This clonotype occurred a few times. The V and J genes are TRBV20-1 and TRBJ2-7, with 10 bases aligning to TRBD2. In germline, CDR1 is DFQATT, CDR2 SNEGSKA (reference sequence). Losses at the gene ends were 1 base for V and 5 bases for J; bases not matched to a gene: 5. The CDR3 has 14 residues. As DNA, the CDR3 is TGCAGTGCTAGAGTCCCTAGCGGGAGCGACGAGCAGTACTTC. Translating it yields CSARVPSGSDEQYF.

CDR3 sequence reads: CASGVGQPQHF. CDR3 sequence (DNA): TGTGCCAGTGGTGTGGGGCAGCCCCAGCATTTT. The chain recombines TRBV28 with TRBJ1-5, with no clear D. Germline CDR1 MDHEN, CDR2 SYDVKM. Trimming shortened V by 9 bases and J by 7 bases, and 10 bases separated the two germline ends. The CDR3 covers 11 residues.

The chain carries TRBV12-3 or TRBV12-4 and TRBJ2-3; D may be TRBD2 (6 bases). The ends were cut back, 3 bases at V and 6 bases at J, with 19 bases in the middle. The CDR3 length is 16 residues. CDR3 DNA: TGTGCCAGCAGTTTCTACTCAGGACGCGGGGTGGATACGCAGTATTTT. Amino acid sequence: CASSFYSGRGVDTQYF.

Worth noting for this clonotype: One end of the junction varies from germline; a read error may be responsible. The rearrangement joins TRBV12-3 or TRBV12-4 to TRBJ2-3, with D perhaps TRBD2 (8 bases). This CDR3 has 18 residues. For the CDR3, the DNA is TGTGCCAGCAGCCATAGGCGGGAGGCAGGGGGAAACACAGATACGCAGTACTTT. It yields the protein CASSHRREAGGNTDTQYF.

This clonotype came up a few times. This CDR3 is CASSLSGTSGVQETQYF. The CDR3 bases are TGTGCCAGCAGCCTCTCCGGGACTAGCGGGGTTCAAGAGACCCAGTACTTC. This chain joins TRBV9 and TRBJ2-5, with TRBD2 identical over 13 bases. V was clipped by 4 bases and J by 2 bases; unmatched bases: 8. The germline V gene has CDR1 SGDLS and CDR2 YYNGEE. The CDR3 has 17 residues.

This chain joins TRBV3-1 and TRBJ1-3; no clear D gene. CDR3 length equals 14 residues. Germline V CDR1 and CDR2: LGHDT, YNNKEL (reference sequence). Trimming removed 2 bases at V and 0 bases at J, with 5 bases between. The CDR3 nucleotides are TGTGCCAGCAGCCAAACAAGCTCTGGAAACACCATATATTTT. Translated: CASSQTSSGNTIYF.

J is TRBJ2-1 and V is TRBV10-3; D is unclear. With 2 bases removed from V and 3 bases from J, the gap between germline ends came to 5 bases. CDR1 ENHRY and CDR2 SYGVKD come from the germline V gene. This CDR3 contains 13 residues. CDR3 nucleotide sequence: TGTGCCATCAGTGAGGGGGTCTACAATGAGCAGTTCTTC. It codes for CAISEGVYNEQFF.